This T cell receptor (beta chain) was captured by sequencing in a study of T cell repertoires in cytomegalovirus infection. Germline V gene data show CDR1 as SGHNT and CDR2 as YYREEE (reference sequence). This CDR3 is 18 amino acids long. The ends were cut back, 4 bases at V and 3 bases at J, with 23 bases in the middle. The table lists this clonotype with a few counts. Its target is unknown. A much larger clone lies one base from this, so it may be a read error. TCRdb recomputed calls from the reads with MiXCR, one row per CDR3 protein. Here the sample spans fewer than 900,000 distinct CDR3 sequences, almost 30% being singletons.

The origin of this receptor is a human donor in good health (CMV status not recorded). Some clones in this sample may be carry-over from other donors' samples. The chain carries TRBV5-4 and TRBJ2-1, with a tentative D call TRBD2 (6 bases). Here the sequenced sample was cultured CD8+ T cells from PBMCs, taken from culture after CMV antigen stimulation. CDR3 sequence reads: CASSTGRYRPFFYNEQFF. The DNA of the CDR3 is TGTGCCAGCAGCACGGGGAGGTACAGGCCCTTCTTCTACAATGAGCAGTTCTTC.